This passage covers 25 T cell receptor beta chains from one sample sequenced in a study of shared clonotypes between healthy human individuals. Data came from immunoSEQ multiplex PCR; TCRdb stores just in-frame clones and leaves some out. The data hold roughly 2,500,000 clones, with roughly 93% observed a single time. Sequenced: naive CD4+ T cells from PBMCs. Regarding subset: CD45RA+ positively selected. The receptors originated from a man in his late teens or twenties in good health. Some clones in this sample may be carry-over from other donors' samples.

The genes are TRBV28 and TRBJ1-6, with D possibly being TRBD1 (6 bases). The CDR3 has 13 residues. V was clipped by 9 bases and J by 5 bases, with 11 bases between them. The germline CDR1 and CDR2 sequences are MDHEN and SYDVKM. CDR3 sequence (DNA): TGTGCCAGTGAACAGGGAAATAATTCACCCCTCCACTTT. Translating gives CASEQGNNSPLHF.

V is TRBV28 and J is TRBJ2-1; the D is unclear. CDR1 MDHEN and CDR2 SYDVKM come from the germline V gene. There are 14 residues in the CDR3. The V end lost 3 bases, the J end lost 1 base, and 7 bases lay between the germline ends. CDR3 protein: CASSFLVSYNEQFF. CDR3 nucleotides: TGTGCCAGCAGTTTTCTGGTTTCCTACAATGAGCAGTTCTTC.

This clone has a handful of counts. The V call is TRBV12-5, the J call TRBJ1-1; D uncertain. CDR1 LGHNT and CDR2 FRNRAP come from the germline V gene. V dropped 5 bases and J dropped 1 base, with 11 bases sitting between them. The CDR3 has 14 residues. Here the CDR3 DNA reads TGTGCTAGTGGTACACAAGCACCGAACACTGAAGCTTTCTTT. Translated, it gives CASGTQAPNTEAFF.

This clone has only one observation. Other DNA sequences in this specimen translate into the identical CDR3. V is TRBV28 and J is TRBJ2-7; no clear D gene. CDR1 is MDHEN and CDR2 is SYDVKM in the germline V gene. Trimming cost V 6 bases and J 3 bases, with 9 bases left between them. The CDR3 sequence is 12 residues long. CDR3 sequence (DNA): TGTGCCAGCAGCTCACCCTACTACGAGCAGTACTTC. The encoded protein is CASSSPYYEQYF.

CDR3 region: CASSLGSKGRGETQYF. DNA of the CDR3: TGTGCCAGCAGTCTTGGATCGAAGGGGCGCGGAGAGACCCAGTACTTC. This rearrangement joins TRBV25-1 to TRBJ2-5; weak D call: TRBD1 (5 bases). Deletions cut 5 bases from V and 4 bases from J, with 20 bases between. This CDR3 is 16 amino acids long. Germline values: CDR1 MGHDK, CDR2 SYGVNS.

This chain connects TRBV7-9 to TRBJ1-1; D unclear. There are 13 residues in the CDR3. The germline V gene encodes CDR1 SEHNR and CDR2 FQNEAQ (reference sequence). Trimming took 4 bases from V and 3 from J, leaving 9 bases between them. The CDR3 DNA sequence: TGTGCCAGCAGCTCTCAGGAGCACACTGAAGCTTTCTTT. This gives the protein CASSSQEHTEAFF. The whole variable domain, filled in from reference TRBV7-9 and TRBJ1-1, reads DTGVSQNPRHKITKRGQNVTFRCDPISEHNRLYWYRQTLGQGPEFLTYFQNEAQLEKSRLLSDRFSAERPKGSFSTLEIQRTEQGDSAMYLCASSSQEHTEAFFGQGTRLTVV.

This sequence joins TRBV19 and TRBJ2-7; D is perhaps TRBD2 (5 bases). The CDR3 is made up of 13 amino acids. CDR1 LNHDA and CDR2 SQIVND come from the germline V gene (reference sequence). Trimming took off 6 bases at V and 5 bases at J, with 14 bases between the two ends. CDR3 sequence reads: CASRPLGSHEQYF. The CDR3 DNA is TGTGCCAGTAGGCCATTGGGGAGCCACGAGCAGTACTTC.

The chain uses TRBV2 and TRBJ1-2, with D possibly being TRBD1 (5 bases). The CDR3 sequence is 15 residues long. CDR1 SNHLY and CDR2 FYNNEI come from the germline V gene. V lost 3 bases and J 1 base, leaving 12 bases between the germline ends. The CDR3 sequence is CASSEGPILNYGYTF. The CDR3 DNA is TGTGCCAGCAGTGAGGGACCGATCCTTAACTATGGCTACACCTTC.

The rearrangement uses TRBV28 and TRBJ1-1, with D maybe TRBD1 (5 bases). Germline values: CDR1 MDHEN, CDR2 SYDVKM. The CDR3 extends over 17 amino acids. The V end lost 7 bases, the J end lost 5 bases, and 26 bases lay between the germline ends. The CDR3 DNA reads TGTGCCAGCACTCCTCCGCCGGGACGTCTTAAGGGGACTGAAGCTTTCTTT. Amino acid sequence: CASTPPPGRLKGTEAFF.

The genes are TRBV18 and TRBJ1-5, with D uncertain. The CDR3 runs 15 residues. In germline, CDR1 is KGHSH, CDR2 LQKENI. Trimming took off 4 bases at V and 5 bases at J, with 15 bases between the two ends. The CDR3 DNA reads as TGTGCCAGCTCACGGGAAAGGATTAAAGATCAGCCCCAGCATTTT. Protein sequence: CASSRERIKDQPQHF.

CDR3 amino acids: CASSPGTGGFADTQYF. DNA of the CDR3: TGCGCCAGCAGCCCCGGGACAGGGGGCTTCGCAGATACGCAGTATTTT. This chain joins TRBV4-1 and TRBJ2-3; 12 positions match TRBD1. Germline V lookup: CDR1 MGHRA, CDR2 YSYEKL. With 4 bases clipped from V and 4 bases from J, the junction kept 6 bases outside the gene matches. The CDR3 spans 16 residues.

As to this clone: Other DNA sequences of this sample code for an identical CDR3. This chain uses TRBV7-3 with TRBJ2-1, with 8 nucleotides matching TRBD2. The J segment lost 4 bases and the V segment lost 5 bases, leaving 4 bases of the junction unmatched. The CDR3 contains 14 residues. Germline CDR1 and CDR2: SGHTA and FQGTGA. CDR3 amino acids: CASSPGGAYNEQFF. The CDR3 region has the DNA TGTGCCAGCAGCCCGGGGGGGGCTTACAATGAGCAGTTCTTC. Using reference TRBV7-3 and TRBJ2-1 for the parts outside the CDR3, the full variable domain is GAGVSQTPSNKVTEKGKYVELRCDPISGHTALYWYRQSLGQGPEFLIYFQGTGAADDSGLPNDRFFAVRPEGSVSTLKIQRTERGDSAVYLCASSPGGAYNEQFFGPGTRLTVL.

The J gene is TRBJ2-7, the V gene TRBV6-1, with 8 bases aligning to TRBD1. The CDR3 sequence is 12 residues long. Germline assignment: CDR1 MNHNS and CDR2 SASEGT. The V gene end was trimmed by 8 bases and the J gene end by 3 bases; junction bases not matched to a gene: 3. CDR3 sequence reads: CASGQGYYEQYF. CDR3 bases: TGTGCCAGCGGACAGGGCTACTACGAGCAGTACTTC.

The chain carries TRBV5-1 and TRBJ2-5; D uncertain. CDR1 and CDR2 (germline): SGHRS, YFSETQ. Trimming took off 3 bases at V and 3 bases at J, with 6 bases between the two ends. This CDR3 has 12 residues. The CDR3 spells CASSWSEETQYF. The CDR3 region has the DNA TGCGCCAGCAGCTGGTCGGAAGAGACCCAGTACTTC.

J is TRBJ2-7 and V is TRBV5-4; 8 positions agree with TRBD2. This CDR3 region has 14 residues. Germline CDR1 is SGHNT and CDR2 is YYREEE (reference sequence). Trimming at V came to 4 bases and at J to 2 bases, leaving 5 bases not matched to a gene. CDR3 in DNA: TGTGCCAGCAGCCGGGGTAGCGGGACCTACGAGCAGTACTTC. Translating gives CASSRGSGTYEQYF.

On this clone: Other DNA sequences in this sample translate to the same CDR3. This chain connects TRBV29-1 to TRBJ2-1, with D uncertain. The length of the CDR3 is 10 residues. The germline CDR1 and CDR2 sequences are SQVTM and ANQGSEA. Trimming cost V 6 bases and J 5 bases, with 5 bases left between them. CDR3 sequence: CSVRNNEQFF. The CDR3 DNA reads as TGCAGCGTCAGAAACAATGAGCAGTTCTTC.

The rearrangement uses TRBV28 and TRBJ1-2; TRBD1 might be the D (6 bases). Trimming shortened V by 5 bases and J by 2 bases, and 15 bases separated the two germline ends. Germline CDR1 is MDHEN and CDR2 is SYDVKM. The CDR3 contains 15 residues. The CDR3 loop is CASSAPGQTNYGYTF. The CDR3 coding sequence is TGTGCCAGCAGTGCGCCGGGACAAACCAACTATGGCTACACCTTC.

Here the CDR3 reads CASSMETIPGGYTF. CDR3 DNA: TGTGCCAGTAGTATGGAGACGATACCGGGTGGCTACACCTTC. This chain links TRBV19 with TRBJ1-2; D is ambiguous. This CDR3 spans 14 amino acids. V was clipped by 3 bases and J by 7 bases, with 15 bases between them. Germline V gene data show CDR1 as LNHDA and CDR2 as SQIVND (reference sequence).

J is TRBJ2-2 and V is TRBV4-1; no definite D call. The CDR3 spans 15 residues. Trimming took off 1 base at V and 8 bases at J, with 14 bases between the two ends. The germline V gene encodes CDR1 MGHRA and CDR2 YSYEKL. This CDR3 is CASSQAALVGGELFF. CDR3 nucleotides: TGCGCCAGCAGCCAAGCCGCCCTGGTCGGGGGGGAGCTGTTTTTT.

This CDR3 reads CASTKNEGVHEQFF. In nucleotides, the CDR3 is TGTGCCAGCACCAAAAACGAGGGGGTCCATGAGCAGTTCTTC. The chain recombines TRBV6-5 with TRBJ2-1, with D maybe TRBD1 (6 bases). The CDR3 length is 14 residues. Germline V lookup: CDR1 MNHEY, CDR2 SVGAGI. V lost 7 bases to trimming and J lost 8 bases, with 18 bases between them.

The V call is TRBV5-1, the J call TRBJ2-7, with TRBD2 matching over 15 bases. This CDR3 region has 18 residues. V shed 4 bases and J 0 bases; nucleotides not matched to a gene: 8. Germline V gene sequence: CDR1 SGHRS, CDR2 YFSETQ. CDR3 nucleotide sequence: TGCGCCAGCAGCCCGCGGACTAGCGGGAGGGCCATCTCCTACGAGCAGTACTTC. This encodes CASSPRTSGRAISYEQYF.

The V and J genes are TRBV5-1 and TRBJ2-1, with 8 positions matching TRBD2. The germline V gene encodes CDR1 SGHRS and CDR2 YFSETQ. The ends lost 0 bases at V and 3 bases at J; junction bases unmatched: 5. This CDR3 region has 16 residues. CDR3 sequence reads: CASSLDISGIYNEQFF. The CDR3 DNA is TGCGCCAGCAGCTTGGATATTAGCGGGATCTACAATGAGCAGTTCTTC.

The CDR3: CAWRKPDGHGAFF. The CDR3 nucleotides are TGTGCCTGGAGAAAGCCCGACGGGCACGGTGCTTTCTTT. The chain recombines TRBV30 with TRBJ1-1; no firm D call. Deletions cut 3 bases from V and 11 bases from J, with 19 bases between. There are 13 residues in the CDR3. CDR1 and CDR2 (germline): GTSNPN, SVGIG (reference sequence).

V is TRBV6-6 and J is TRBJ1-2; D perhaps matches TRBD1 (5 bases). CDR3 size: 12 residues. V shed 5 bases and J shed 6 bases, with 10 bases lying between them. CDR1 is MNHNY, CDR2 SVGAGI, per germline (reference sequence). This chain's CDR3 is CASSNYRNGYTF. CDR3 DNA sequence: TGTGCCAGCAGTAACTACAGGAATGGCTACACCTTC.

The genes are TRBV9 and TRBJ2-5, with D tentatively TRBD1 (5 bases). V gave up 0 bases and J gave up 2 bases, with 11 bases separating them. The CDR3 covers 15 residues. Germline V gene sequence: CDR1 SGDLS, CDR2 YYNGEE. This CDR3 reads CASSVAGASQETQYF. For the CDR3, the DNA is TGTGCCAGCAGCGTAGCTGGGGCGTCACAAGAGACCCAGTACTTC.